A selection of T cell receptor beta chains follows, all from one sample in a study of blood T cell repertoires in COVID-19. Some clones are missing from TCRdb's copy, which holds only in-frame ones; the method was immunoSEQ multiplex PCR. The sample lists over 130,000 clones, 86% occurring once. The sequencing input was peripheral blood. The source is a man in his 70s with acute or convalescent COVID-19. Both conserved end residues are trimmed from each CDR3.

TRBV3-1/TRBV3-2,TRBJ2-3,ASGSSADTQY
TRBV27,TRBJ2-5,ASSLSRGETQY
TRBV5-1,TRBJ2-5,ASSLRLAGARETQY
TRBV3-1/TRBV3-2,TRBJ2-1,ASSGRRAAGPYNEQF
TRBV19,TRBJ2-2,ASSIAPPAGPGELF
TRBV28,TRBJ1-2,ASSLGGSYGYT
TRBV12-3/TRBV12-4,TRBJ2-1,ASSLGQGNEQF
TRBV5-4,TRBJ2-2,ASRLTSGRAGTGELF
TRBV24-1,TRBJ1-1,ATSDERGNTEAF
TRBV15,TRBJ1-2,ATSRQSPGDYGYT
TRBV28,TRBJ2-7,ASSPGTGVSYEQY
TRBV4-2,TRBJ1-4,ASSQGPGQGEKKLF
TRBV27,TRBJ2-5,ASSSNSGTTGETQY
TRBV19,TRBJ2-6,ASYPSRQGGLSGANVLT
TRBV21-1,TRBJ1-5,AGRPGQANQPQH
TRBV28,TRBJ2-1,ASSAGLAGKDNEQF
TRBV4-3,TRBJ2-7,ASSHLTGEAYEQY
TRBV28,TRBJ1-2,ASSFSSGTVYGYT